This TCR beta chain was obtained from a study of cytotoxic CD8 clonotypes in ibrutinib-treated CLL. Study background: The subjects consisted of approximately ten relapsed/refractory and roughly 15 treatment-naive individuals, with approximately 17 IGHV unmutated. Study-wide results and limits: At ibrutinib response, clonality increased, and at progression it declined back toward baseline.

Sequencing was designed to attain a depth spanning 1 in 200,000 to 1 in 1 million T cells. The assay was immunoSEQ multiplex PCR, and TCRdb's table has in-frame clones only and misses some. The sample carries more than 110,000 clones, about three quarters recorded once. V was pared by 3 bases and J by 1 base, with 2 bases of the junction left unmatched. Germline-derived CDR1 and CDR2 are MGHDK and SYGVNS. The CDR3 totals 14 residues. Points on this clone: The antigen is unknown.

This sequence joins TRBV25-1 and TRBJ1-1, with 7 bases matching TRBD1. This TCR came from a human donor with chronic lymphocytic leukemia. Source: PBMCs, taken after 24 months of ibrutinib treatment. CDR3 protein: CASSENRGNTEAFF. In DNA form, the CDR3 reads TGTGCCAGCAGTGAGAACAGGGGGAACACTGAAGCTTTCTTT. The full variable domain, with the rest looked up from reference TRBV25-1 and TRBJ1-1, is EADIYQTPRYLVIGTGKKITLECSQTMGHDKMYWYQQDPGMELHLIHYSYGVNSTEKGDLSSESTVSRIRTEHFPLTLESARPSHTSQYLCASSENRGNTEAFFGQGTRLTVV.